This T cell receptor beta chain was sequenced for a study of blood T cell repertoires in COVID-19. Study information: Spain, Italy and the United States supplied samples that represented acute and convalescent COVID-19. PBMCs, B-cell-depleted T cells, or T cells were the source of the cDNA or gDNA that made up the material.

The count of this clone is one. In the authors' workflow: Reference gene primer amplification gave nucleated cell count estimates. Sequenced by immunoSEQ multiplex PCR; TCRdb stores in-frame clones only, minus some. That table gives V, J and clone size, and the DNA gave D and trimming. This table has under 140,000 clones, roughly 85% appearing once. Trimming pared 2 bases from V and 2 bases from J, leaving 13 bases between. This CDR3 spans 15 amino acids. Germline lookup yields CDR1 SGHTA and CDR2 FQGTGA. Material: peripheral blood. This clonotype originated in a woman of 80 years or more with active or convalescent COVID-19. V is TRBV7-3 and J is TRBJ2-7; possible D gene TRBD1, 6 bases. In DNA, the CDR3 is TGTGCCAGCAGCTTAGATGGGACATTCACCTACGAGCAGTACTTC. It codes for CASSLDGTFTYEQYF. Filled out from reference TRBV7-3 and TRBJ2-7, the complete variable domain reads GAGVSQTPSNKVTEKGKYVELRCDPISGHTALYWYRQSLGQGPEFLIYFQGTGAADDSGLPNDRFFAVRPEGSVSTLKIQRTERGDSAVYLCASSLDGTFTYEQYFGPGTRLTVT.